A selection of T cell receptor beta chains follows, all from one sample in a study of blood T cell repertoires in COVID-19. The assay was immunoSEQ multiplex PCR, and TCRdb's table has in-frame clones only and misses some. The sample includes just under 75,000 clones, roughly 88% of them seen just once. Input material: peripheral blood. The receptors were sampled from a man older than 75 with active or convalescent COVID-19. Both conserved end residues are part of each CDR3. The D gene is left open where the match is weak. Not every row has a clone size; where given, it reads once, few, many or a size class.

j_call v_call clone_size d_call cdr3_aa cdr3_nt
TRBJ1-4 TRBV28 NA TRBD1 CASSLWGQGVGEKLFF TGTGCCAGCAGTTTATGGGGACAGGGGGTGGGTGAAAAACTGTTTTTT
TRBJ2-2 TRBV6-5 NA NA CASSSPRQEYTGELFF TGTGCCAGCAGTTCTCCCAGACAGGAGTACACCGGGGAGCTGTTTTTT
TRBJ1-4 TRBV21-1 NA NA CASSRGTNHTEKLFF TGTGCCAGCAGCAGAGGGACAAACCATACTGAAAAACTGTTTTTT
TRBJ2-7 TRBV5-4 NA NA CASSLPTGRNEQYF TGTGCCAGCAGCTTGCCGACAGGGAGGAACGAGCAGTACTTC
TRBJ1-5 TRBV4-1 NA TRBD1 CASSQAWDRLNQPQHF TGCGCCAGCAGCCAAGCTTGGGACAGGTTAAATCAGCCCCAGCATTTT
TRBJ2-2 TRBV2 once TRBD1 CASNPPGQSYTGELFF TGTGCCAGCAATCCCCCGGGACAGAGCTACACCGGGGAGCTGTTTTTT
TRBJ2-5 TRBV11-3 NA NA CASSPRRRYQETQYF TGTGCCAGCAGCCCACGCAGGAGGTACCAAGAGACCCAGTACTTC
TRBJ2-2 TRBV6-5 once TRBD1 CASNGRGPGELFF TGTGCCAGCAACGGCAGGGGGCCCGGGGAGCTGTTTTTT
TRBJ2-7 TRBV7-9 NA TRBD2 CASSLLAGSYEQYF TGTGCCAGCAGCTTATTAGCGGGTTCGTACGAGCAGTACTTC
TRBJ2-1 TRBV7-2 NA NA CASSTRLDNEQFF TGTGCCAGCAGCACCAGACTAGACAATGAGCAGTTCTTC
TRBJ2-3 TRBV5-1 NA NA CASSLQEPYTDTQYF TGCGCCAGCAGCTTACAGGAGCCATACACAGATACGCAGTATTTT
TRBJ1-2 TRBV19 few NA CASSIDANNYGYTF TGTGCCAGTAGTATAGACGCTAATAACTATGGCTACACCTTC
TRBJ1-1 TRBV6-2/TRBV6-3 few NA CASSYRGSRTEAFF TGTGCCAGCAGTTATCGAGGGAGTCGAACTGAAGCTTTCTTT
TRBJ1-4 TRBV3-1/TRBV3-2 once TRBD1 CASSQGTTGGAYEKLFF TGTGCCAGCAGCCAAGGTACAACAGGGGGCGCGTATGAAAAACTGTTTTTT
TRBJ2-1 TRBV6-5 NA NA CASSMTAPEKQFF TGTGCCAGCAGTATGACAGCCCCTGAGAAGCAGTTCTTC
TRBJ2-3 TRBV6-2/TRBV6-3 NA TRBD1 CASSDGQGSADTQYF TGTGCCAGCAGTGACGGACAGGGCAGCGCAGATACGCAGTATTTT
TRBJ1-1 TRBV18 NA NA CASSPRDSPNTEAFF TGTGCCAGCTCACCTCGGGACTCGCCGAACACTGAAGCTTTCTTT
TRBJ1-2 TRBV30 NA NA CAWSVDGKAGYTF TGTGCCTGGAGTGTAGACGGGAAGGCCGGCTACACCTTC
TRBJ1-2 TRBV4-1 NA TRBD1 CASSQTRGPLYGYTF TGCGCCAGCAGCCAAACCAGGGGGCCCCTCTATGGCTACACCTTC
TRBJ2-5 TRBV28 NA NA CASSLSTGYSQETQYF TGTGCCAGCAGTTTAAGTACAGGGTACTCCCAAGAGACCCAGTACTTC
TRBJ2-3 TRBV9 NA TRBD2 CASSPTSGHTQYF TGTGCCAGCAGCCCCACTAGCGGTCATACGCAGTATTTT
TRBJ1-1 TRBV19 NA NA CASSILTGVTEAFF TGTGCCAGTAGTATACTAACGGGGGTGACTGAAGCTTTCTTT
TRBJ2-7 TRBV6-6 NA TRBD1 CASIQGARSYEQYF TGTGCCAGCATACAGGGGGCCAGGTCCTACGAGCAGTACTTC
TRBJ2-7 TRBV11-3 once TRBD2 CASSPRELAGVHEQYF TGTGCCAGCAGCCCCCGGGAACTAGCGGGAGTTCACGAGCAGTACTTC
TRBJ1-6 TRBV25-1 once NA CASSEARQGLGNSPLHF TGTGCCAGCAGTGAAGCGAGGCAGGGGCTGGGGAATTCACCCCTCCACTTT
TRBJ1-1 TRBV5-4 NA TRBD1 CASSLAAGGGNTEAFF TGTGCCAGCAGCTTGGCTGCAGGGGGAGGGAACACTGAAGCTTTCTTT
TRBJ2-6 TRBV6-6 NA NA CASTPRGANVLTF TGTGCCAGCACCCCCCGGGGGGCCAACGTCCTGACTTTC
TRBJ1-1 TRBV23-1 NA TRBD1 CASSHRDSDFARDTEAFF TGCGCCAGCAGTCATCGGGACAGCGATTTCGCCCGAGACACTGAAGCTTTCTTT
TRBJ2-2 TRBV14 NA TRBD1 CASSQADRAGTGELFF TGTGCCAGCAGCCAAGCGGACAGGGCAGGGACCGGGGAGCTGTTTTTT
TRBJ2-1 TRBV9 NA TRBD2 CASSPSGLARSREQFF TGTGCCAGCAGCCCGAGCGGACTAGCAAGATCAAGGGAGCAGTTCTTC
TRBJ1-6 TRBV3-1/TRBV3-2 medium-sized NA CASSGGSAFRLDYRNSPLHF TGTGCCAGCAGCGGGGGGTCGGCCTTTAGGCTGGATTACAGAAATTCACCCCTCCACTTT
TRBJ1-2 TRBV2 NA NA CATHPERGRGYTF TGTGCCACGCACCCGGAGCGGGGACGTGGCTACACCTTC
TRBJ2-2 TRBV11-2 NA NA CASSLEPSFGGELFF TGTGCCAGCAGCTTAGAGCCTAGCTTTGGCGGGGAGCTGTTTTTT
TRBJ2-7 TRBV7-2 NA NA CASSFTGIEQYF TGTGCCAGCAGCTTTACAGGGATCGAGCAGTACTTC